The 5 T cell receptor beta chains below come from one sample, sequenced in a study of B cell selection in AIRE deficiency. The assay was immunoSEQ multiplex PCR, and TCRdb's table has in-frame clones only and misses some. The sample contains about 24,000 clones, around 97% of which appear only once. Sorting defined conventional CD4 T cells as CD4+CD127+. The sample taken for sequencing was conventional CD4+ T cells sorted from PBMCs. All receptors derive from a human donor with AIRE deficiency.

The chain employs TRBV30 and TRBJ1-3; D remains unclear. The ends were cut back, 2 bases at V and 4 bases at J, with 9 bases in the middle. CDR3 size: 13 residues. Per germline, CDR1 GTSNPN and CDR2 SVGIG (reference sequence). The CDR3 here is CAWSSWAGNTIYF. The CDR3 coding sequence is TGTGCCTGGAGTTCCTGGGCCGGAAACACCATATATTTT.

The V and J genes are TRBV15 and TRBJ1-5; D is unresolved. The CDR3 sequence is 14 residues long. Germline-derived CDR1 and CDR2 are LNHNV and YYDKDF (reference sequence). V was pared by 0 bases and J by 3 bases, with 6 bases between. Here the CDR3 DNA reads TGTGCCACCAGCAGAGATCGAAACAATCAGCCCCAGCATTTT. It is translated as CATSRDRNNQPQHF.

This clone was observed once. This chain uses TRBV30 with TRBJ2-7; the D gene is possibly TRBD1 (5 bases). The CDR3 covers 14 residues. Germline-derived CDR1 and CDR2 are GTSNPN and SVGIG (reference sequence). Trimming cost V 3 bases and J 3 bases, with 15 bases left between them. CDR3 protein: CAWRGQGLYYEQYF. Written as DNA, the CDR3 is TGTGCCTGGAGAGGGCAGGGCCTCTACTACGAGCAGTACTTC.

The chain uses TRBV19 and TRBJ2-3; D unclear. The germline CDR1 and CDR2 sequences are LNHDA and SQIVND (reference sequence). Trimming took 5 bases from V and 6 from J, leaving 9 bases between them. The CDR3 is made up of 12 amino acids. The CDR3 nucleotides are TGTGCCAGTAGTCCAGTCACCGATACGCAGTATTTT. The encoded protein is CASSPVTDTQYF.

The chain has TRBV4-3 and TRBJ2-1; the match to TRBD2 covers 8 bases. After removal of 3 bases from V and 9 bases from J, the junction contained 1 base not matched to a gene. Germline CDR1 LGHNA, CDR2 YSLEER. The CDR3 totals 12 residues. CDR3 in DNA: TGCGCCAGCAGCCATACTAGCGGTGAGCAGTTCTTC. Its protein is CASSHTSGEQFF.